The rows below give T cell receptor beta chains drawn from one sample of a study of blood T cell repertoires in COVID-19. Profiled with immunoSEQ multiplex PCR; TCRdb holds only in-frame clones, not every one. This sample yields about 81,000 clones, of which roughly 86% are seen a single time; around 7.2% belongs to the top ten. The sequenced sample consisted of peripheral blood. The receptors here all came from a human donor in a cohort sampled during active COVID-19. Both conserved end residues are part of each CDR3. D genes are given only for firm matches. The size field is filled for only some rows; it gives once, few, many or a size class.

v_gene	j_gene	abundance	d_gene	CDR3aa	CDR3nt
TRBV7-2	TRBJ2-5	.	.	CASSLGRETQYF	TGTGCCAGCAGCTTGGGGAGAGAGACCCAGTACTTC
TRBV7-3	TRBJ2-3	.	.	CASSTSGGGRDTQYF	TGTGCCAGCAGTACCTCTGGCGGGGGCAGGGATACGCAGTATTTT
TRBV13	TRBJ2-7	.	TRBD1	CASSTRQGSYEQYF	TGTGCCAGCAGCACCCGACAGGGGAGCTACGAGCAGTACTTC
TRBV10-3	TRBJ1-2	.	.	CAISRQGQGGYTF	TGTGCCATCAGTAGGCAGGGGCAGGGTGGCTACACCTTC
TRBV3-1/TRBV3-2	TRBJ1-1	once	.	CASSHRHGDTEAFF	TGTGCCAGCAGCCATCGTCACGGAGACACTGAAGCTTTCTTT
TRBV10-3	TRBJ1-1	.	TRBD1	CAISEPGQKNTEAFF	TGTGCCATCAGTGAACCGGGACAGAAGAACACTGAAGCTTTCTTT
TRBV18	TRBJ2-7	.	TRBD2	CASSPPSGGLSYEQYF	TGTGCCAGCTCACCACCTAGCGGGGGGTTATCCTACGAGCAGTACTTC
TRBV6-5	TRBJ1-2	.	TRBD1	CASIGGGDRYGYTF	TGTGCCAGCATTGGAGGGGGCGATCGTTATGGCTACACCTTC
TRBV4-1	TRBJ1-1	.	.	CASSHPGGIGDTEAFF	TGCGCCAGCAGCCATCCCGGGGGGATTGGGGACACTGAAGCTTTCTTT
TRBV14	TRBJ2-7	.	.	CASSPSGATYYEQYF	TGTGCCAGCAGCCCTTCAGGGGCCACCTATTACGAGCAGTACTTC
TRBV7-2	TRBJ1-5	.	.	CASSQGVNQPQHF	TGTGCCAGCAGTCAAGGGGTCAATCAGCCCCAGCATTTT
TRBV10-2	TRBJ2-5	.	.	CAATRGGKEETQYF	TGCGCCGCCACTAGGGGGGGCAAAGAAGAGACCCAGTACTTC
TRBV7-9	TRBJ2-7	.	TRBD1	CASSLNDRVTWLRDEQYF	TGTGCCAGCAGCTTAAACGACAGGGTCACCTGGTTGAGGGACGAGCAGTACTTC
TRBV6-2/TRBV6-3	TRBJ1-5	few	TRBD1	CASSPRGLLSNQPQHF	TGTGCCAGCAGCCCCAGGGGGCTCCTAAGCAATCAGCCCCAGCATTTT
TRBV7-9	TRBJ2-7	.	.	CASSSERVFKQYF	TGTGCCAGCAGCTCCGAGAGGGTCTTCAAGCAGTACTTC
TRBV24-1	TRBJ1-1	.	TRBD1	CATRQGVGTEAFF	TGTGCCACCAGACAGGGGGTAGGCACTGAAGCTTTCTTT
TRBV9	TRBJ1-5	.	.	CASSVGAVSGQPQHF	TGTGCCAGCAGCGTAGGAGCGGTGTCGGGGCAGCCCCAGCATTTT
TRBV25-1	TRBJ1-2	.	.	CASSGGGNGYTF	TGTGCCAGCAGTGGGGGGGGGAATGGCTACACCTTC
TRBV7-3	TRBJ1-2	.	TRBD1	CASSLDRGRGDGYTF	TGTGCCAGCAGCTTAGACAGGGGGCGCGGTGATGGCTACACCTTC
TRBV19	TRBJ1-5	.	.	CASSRSWGSSNQPQHF	TGTGCCAGTAGTAGATCTTGGGGCTCCAGCAATCAGCCCCAGCATTTT
TRBV18	TRBJ1-1	.	.	CASSTRIVTGNTEAFF	TGTGCCAGCTCAACACGGATAGTGACAGGGAACACTGAAGCTTTCTTT
TRBV2	TRBJ1-1	.	.	CASSEGPGRSEAFF	TGTGCCAGCAGTGAAGGGCCGGGTAGGTCTGAAGCTTTCTTT
TRBV7-9	TRBJ1-5	.	TRBD1	CASSLAPSRDRVEPQHF	TGTGCCAGCAGCTTAGCGCCGTCCCGGGACAGGGTAGAGCCCCAGCATTTT
TRBV19	TRBJ2-7	.	.	CASSKRQGLGGEQYF	TGTGCCAGTAGTAAAAGGCAGGGGCTTGGCGGCGAGCAGTACTTC
TRBV7-3	TRBJ1-3	once	TRBD1	CASSLNRGPGNTIYF	TGTGCCAGCAGCTTAAACAGGGGGCCTGGAAACACCATATATTTT
TRBV7-2	TRBJ2-2	.	TRBD1	CASRLAGQGASGELFF	TGTGCCAGCAGACTAGCGGGACAGGGGGCTTCCGGGGAGCTGTTTTTT
TRBV7-2	TRBJ2-7	.	TRBD1	CASSLGNRGANEQYF	TGTGCCAGCAGCTTAGGAAACAGGGGGGCCAACGAGCAGTACTTC
TRBV18	TRBJ1-1	.	TRBD1	CASSPRTGAMNTEAFF	TGTGCCAGCTCACCAAGGACAGGGGCCATGAACACTGAAGCTTTCTTT
TRBV7-6	TRBJ2-7	.	.	CASSLSATYEQYF	TGTGCCAGCAGCTTATCAGCGACCTACGAGCAGTACTTC
TRBV30	TRBJ2-5	few	.	CAWSPGKTQYF	TGTGCCTGGAGTCCAGGGAAGACCCAGTACTTC
TRBV7-9	TRBJ2-1	few	.	CASRRYNEQFF	TGTGCCAGCCGGCGGTACAATGAGCAGTTCTTC
TRBV19	TRBJ1-2	.	TRBD1	CASSNPTGVPFYGYTF	TGTGCCAGTAGTAACCCGACAGGGGTTCCTTTCTATGGCTACACCTTC
TRBV5-4	TRBJ1-1	.	.	CASSSTTMTGADTEAFF	TGTGCCAGCAGCTCCACAACAATGACTGGGGCAGACACTGAAGCTTTCTTT
TRBV23-1	TRBJ2-7	.	TRBD1	CASSPGQGPPYEQYF	TGCGCCAGCAGTCCGGGACAGGGGCCTCCCTACGAGCAGTACTTC
TRBV30	TRBJ1-2	few	TRBD1	CAWSQRTGSNYGYTF	TGTGCCTGGAGCCAGAGGACAGGGTCGAACTATGGCTACACCTTC
TRBV7-8	TRBJ2-5	.	.	CASRAGRRETQYF	TGTGCCAGCAGGGCAGGGCGACGAGAGACCCAGTACTTC
TRBV18	TRBJ1-6	.	TRBD1	CASSLGQGAYNSPLHF	TGTGCCAGCTCACTGGGACAGGGGGCCTATAATTCACCCCTCCACTTT
TRBV4-2	TRBJ2-7	.	TRBD2	CASSQDRGEYEQYF	TGTGCCAGCAGCCAAGATCGGGGGGAGTACGAGCAGTACTTC
TRBV20-1	TRBJ2-3	.	TRBD2	CSASGGVEDTQYF	TGCAGTGCTAGTGGGGGGGTGGAGGATACGCAGTATTTT
TRBV5-4	TRBJ1-3	.	.	CASTTRGAGNTIYF	TGTGCCAGCACGACGCGGGGGGCTGGAAACACCATATATTTT
TRBV29-1	TRBJ1-3	.	TRBD1	CSVEGRQGTDTIYF	TGCAGCGTTGAGGGTAGACAGGGGACGGACACCATATATTTT
TRBV3-1/TRBV3-2	TRBJ2-7	.	.	CASSRMRDSGSYEQYF	TGTGCCAGCAGCCGAATGCGGGACTCTGGCTCCTACGAGCAGTACTTC
TRBV7-8	TRBJ2-2	.	.	CASSLVGTQNGELFF	TGTGCCAGCAGCTTAGTAGGGACTCAAAACGGGGAGCTGTTTTTT
TRBV7-2	TRBJ2-7	.	TRBD1	CASSSDRVVSEQYF	TGTGCCAGCAGCTCGGACAGGGTCGTAAGCGAGCAGTACTTC
TRBV18	TRBJ1-5	few	.	CASSPADSNQPQHF	TGTGCCAGCTCACCGGCAGATAGCAATCAGCCCCAGCATTTT
TRBV27	TRBJ2-7	.	TRBD1	CASSLGQGAPYEQYF	TGTGCCAGCAGTTTAGGGCAGGGGGCCCCCTACGAGCAGTACTTC